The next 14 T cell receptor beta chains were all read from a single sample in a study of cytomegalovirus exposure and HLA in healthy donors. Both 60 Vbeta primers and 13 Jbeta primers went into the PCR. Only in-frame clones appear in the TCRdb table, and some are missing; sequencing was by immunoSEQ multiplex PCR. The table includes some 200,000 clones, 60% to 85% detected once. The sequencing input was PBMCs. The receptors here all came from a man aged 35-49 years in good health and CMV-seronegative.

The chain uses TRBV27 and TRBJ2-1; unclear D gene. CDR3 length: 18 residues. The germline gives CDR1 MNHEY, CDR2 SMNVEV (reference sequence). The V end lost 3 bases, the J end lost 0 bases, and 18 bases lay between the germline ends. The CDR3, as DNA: TGTGCCAGCAGTTTGGGTATTACGCAGTCTAGCTCCTACAATGAGCAGTTCTTC. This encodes CASSLGITQSSSYNEQFF.

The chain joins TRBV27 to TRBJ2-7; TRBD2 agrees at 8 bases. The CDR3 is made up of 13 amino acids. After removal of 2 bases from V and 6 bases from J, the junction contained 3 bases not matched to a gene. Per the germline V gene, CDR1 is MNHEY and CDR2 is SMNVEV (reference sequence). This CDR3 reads CASSLAGGVEQYF. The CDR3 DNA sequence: TGTGCCAGCAGTTTAGCCGGGGGGGTCGAGCAGTACTTC.

CDR3 sequence (DNA): TGTGCCAGCAGCTTTTCCACAGACCTCACCCGGCAGCCCCAGCATTTT. It specifies CASSFSTDLTRQPQHF. The V call is TRBV5-5, the J call TRBJ1-5; D unresolved. The germline V and J ends were trimmed by 2 bases and 7 bases, with 19 bases remaining between them. In germline, CDR1 is SGHKS, CDR2 YYEKEE (reference sequence). The CDR3 has 16 residues.

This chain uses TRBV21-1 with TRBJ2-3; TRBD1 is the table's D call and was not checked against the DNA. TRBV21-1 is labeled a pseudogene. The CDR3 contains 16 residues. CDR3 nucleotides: TGTGCCAGCAGCAAAGGTACCCACAGGGGCACAGATACGCAGTATTTT. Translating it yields CASSKGTHRGTDTQYF.

CDR3 protein: CASSSGRGNQPQHF. CDR3 sequence (DNA): TGTGCCAGCAGTTCAGGGAGGGGCAATCAGCCCCAGCATTTT. The chain employs TRBV6-5 and TRBJ1-5; tentative D call: TRBD1 (5 bases). The V gene's germline CDR1 is MNHEY and CDR2 SVGAGI. V dropped 4 bases and J dropped 2 bases, with 9 bases sitting between them. CDR3 length equals 14 residues.

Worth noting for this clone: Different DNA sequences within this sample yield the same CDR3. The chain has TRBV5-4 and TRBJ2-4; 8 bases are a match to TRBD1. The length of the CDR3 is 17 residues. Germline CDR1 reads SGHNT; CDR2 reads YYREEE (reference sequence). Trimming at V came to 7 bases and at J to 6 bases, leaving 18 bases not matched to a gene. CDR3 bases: TGTGCCAGCGCCCAGGCGGGACAGGATATTTTCGGAAACATTCAGTACTTC. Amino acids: CASAQAGQDIFGNIQYF.

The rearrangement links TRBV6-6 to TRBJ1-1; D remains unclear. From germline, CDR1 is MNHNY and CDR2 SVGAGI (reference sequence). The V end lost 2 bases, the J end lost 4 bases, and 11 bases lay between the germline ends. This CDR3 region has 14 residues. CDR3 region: CASSYDGVGTEAFF. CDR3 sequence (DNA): TGTGCCAGCAGTTACGACGGGGTTGGCACTGAAGCTTTCTTT.

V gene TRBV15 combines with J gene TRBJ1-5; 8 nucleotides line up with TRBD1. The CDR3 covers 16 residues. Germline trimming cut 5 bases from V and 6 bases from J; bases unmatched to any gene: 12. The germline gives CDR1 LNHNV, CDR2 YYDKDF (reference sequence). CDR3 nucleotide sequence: TGTGCCACCAGCCCCCAAGGACAGGGAAAGGTTCAGCCCCAGCATTTT. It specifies CATSPQGQGKVQPQHF.

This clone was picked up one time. CDR3 amino acids: CASSQSGAGGSLGPLHF. CDR3 in DNA: TGCGCCAGCAGTCAATCGGGGGCAGGGGGATCGTTGGGACCCCTCCACTTT. The chain combines TRBV23-1 with TRBJ1-6, with 7 bases that match TRBD1. TRBV23-1 is placed among ORFs of uncertain function. V lost 0 bases and J lost 12; bases outside the gene matches: 14. The CDR3 extends over 17 amino acids.

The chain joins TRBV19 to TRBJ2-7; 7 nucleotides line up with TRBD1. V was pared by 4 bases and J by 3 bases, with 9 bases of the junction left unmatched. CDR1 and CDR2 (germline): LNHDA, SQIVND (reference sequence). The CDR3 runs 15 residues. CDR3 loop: CASSTPRRTGYEQYF. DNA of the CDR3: TGTGCCAGTAGTACCCCGCGCCGGACAGGCTACGAGCAGTACTTC.

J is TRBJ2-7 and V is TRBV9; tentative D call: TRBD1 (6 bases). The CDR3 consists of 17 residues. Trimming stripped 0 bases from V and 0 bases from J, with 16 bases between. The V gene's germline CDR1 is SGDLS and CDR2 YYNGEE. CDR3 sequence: CASSVGTGPASSYEQYF. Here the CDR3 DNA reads TGTGCCAGCAGCGTAGGCACAGGGCCGGCTAGCTCCTACGAGCAGTACTTC.

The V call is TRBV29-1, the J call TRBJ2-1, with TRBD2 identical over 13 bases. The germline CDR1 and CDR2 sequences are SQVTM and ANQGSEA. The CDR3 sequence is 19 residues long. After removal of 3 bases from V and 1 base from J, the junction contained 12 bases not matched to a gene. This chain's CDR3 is CSVEATTRTSGSSYNEQFF. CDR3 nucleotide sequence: TGCAGCGTTGAGGCTACCACGAGGACTAGCGGGAGTTCCTACAATGAGCAGTTCTTC.

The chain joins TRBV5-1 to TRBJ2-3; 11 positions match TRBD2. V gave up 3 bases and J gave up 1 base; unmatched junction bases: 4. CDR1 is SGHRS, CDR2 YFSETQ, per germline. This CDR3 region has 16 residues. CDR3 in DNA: TGCGCCAGCAGCTGGGGTAGCGGGAGGGGCACAGATACGCAGTATTTT. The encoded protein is CASSWGSGRGTDTQYF.

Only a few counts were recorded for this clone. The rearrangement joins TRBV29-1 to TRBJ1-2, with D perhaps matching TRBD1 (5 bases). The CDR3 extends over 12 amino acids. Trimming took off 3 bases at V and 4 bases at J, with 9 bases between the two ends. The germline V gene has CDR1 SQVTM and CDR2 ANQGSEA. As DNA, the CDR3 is TGCAGCGTTGAGGCGGGGCTCTATGGCTACACCTTC. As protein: CSVEAGLYGYTF.